This T cell receptor beta chain comes out of a study of blood T cell repertoires in COVID-19. Study-wide context: COVID-19 samples collected from the United States, Italy and Spain covered acute and convalescent phases.

The CDR3 is made up of 15 amino acids. Trimming stripped 0 bases from V and 6 bases from J, with 9 bases between. CDR1 and CDR2 from the germline V gene are SGHVS and FNYEAQ. Original analysis: Estimated nucleated cell counts came from reference gene primer amplification. Clones were read by immunoSEQ multiplex PCR, and TCRdb kept only the in-frame ones, dropping some. The V and J calls and clone size come from that table; D and trimming were worked out from the DNA. The table has 25,000 to 30,000 clones, approximately 80% seen once. Sequenced material: peripheral blood. This TCR came from a woman of 80 years or more with acute or convalescent COVID-19. The chain has TRBV7-6 and TRBJ1-6; D unresolved. The CDR3 spells CASSLAELLNSPLHF. In DNA form, the CDR3 reads TGTGCCAGCAGCTTAGCCGAGCTTCTTAATTCACCCCTCCACTTT.